A single sample gave rise to the 20 T cell receptor beta chains below, sequenced in a study of CD8+ T cells in alopecia areata. Investigators isolated RNA and reverse transcribed it into cDNA to act as the sequencing template. Generated by immunoSEQ multiplex PCR, the TCRdb table keeps only in-frame clones and is missing some. The sample has approximately 140,000 clones, roughly 48% seen once. The material sequenced was CD4+ T cells sorted from blood. All receptors derive from a human donor with alopecia areata.

In its sample, this clone was seen a few times. This chain links TRBV29-1 with TRBJ2-3; D might be TRBD1 (6 bases). Trimming removed 2 bases at V and 6 bases at J, with 9 bases between. The CDR3 contains 12 residues. Germline V gives CDR1 SQVTM, CDR2 ANQGSEA. The CDR3: CSVEPGGDTQYF. The CDR3 DNA follows: TGCAGCGTTGAACCTGGGGGCGATACGCAGTATTTT.

The chain is built from TRBV7-2 and TRBJ2-1; perhaps TRBD1 as D (6 bases). Between the trimmed V and J ends, which lost 0 bases and 12 bases, there was a span of 9 bases. Germline values: CDR1 SGHTA, CDR2 FQGNSA. CDR3 length: 12 residues. This CDR3 reads CASSLAFRGQFF. Written as DNA, the CDR3 is TGTGCCAGCAGCTTAGCGTTCAGGGGGCAGTTCTTC.

The chain links TRBV7-3 to TRBJ2-3, with unresolved D. CDR1 is SGHTA and CDR2 is FQGTGA in the germline V gene. The ends were cut back, 5 bases at V and 1 base at J, with 7 bases in the middle. The CDR3 is 13 amino acids. This chain's CDR3 is CASSETRTDTQYF. The CDR3 region has the DNA TGTGCCAGCAGCGAGACTCGCACAGATACGCAGTATTTT.

In this sample, this clone turned up a few times. This sequence joins TRBV29-1 and TRBJ2-1, with D possibly being TRBD1 or TRBD2 (5 bases each). CDR3 length: 14 residues. The V end lost 4 bases, the J end lost 9 bases, and 19 bases lay between the germline ends. Germline values: CDR1 SQVTM, CDR2 ANQGSEA. This CDR3 reads CSVGEGPRGSEQFF. The CDR3 nucleotides read TGCAGCGTTGGTGAGGGGCCCCGTGGGTCTGAGCAGTTCTTC.

The chain combines TRBV29-1 with TRBJ2-3; 7 bases fit TRBD1. The junction had 7 bases not matched to a gene; V was cut back by 7 bases and J by 0 bases. Germline CDR1 is SQVTM and CDR2 is ANQGSEA. CDR3 length: 14 amino acids. Here the CDR3 reads CSAASGQSTDTQYF. CDR3 nucleotides: TGCAGCGCGGCATCGGGACAGAGCACAGATACGCAGTATTTT.

DNA of the CDR3: TGCGCCAGCAGCGTGGACAGGGGATACTCCCAAGAGACCCAGTACTTC. Translated, it gives CASSVDRGYSQETQYF. V is TRBV5-1 and J is TRBJ2-5, with 9 bases identical to TRBD1. Germline lookup yields CDR1 SGHRS and CDR2 YFSETQ. The CDR3 is 16 amino acids. The J segment lost 1 base and the V segment lost 4 bases, leaving 8 bases of the junction unmatched.

The J gene is TRBJ2-1, the V gene TRBV7-9, with TRBD2 identical over 9 bases. CDR1 SEHNR and CDR2 FQNEAQ come from the germline V gene (reference sequence). V trimming: 5 bases; J trimming: 9 bases; junction bases outside the gene matches: 8. The length of the CDR3 is 14 residues. DNA for the CDR3: TGTGCCAGCAGCCCCGGGACTAGCAGGGCTGAGCAGTTCTTC. As protein: CASSPGTSRAEQFF.

With regard to this clone: In the same sample, other DNA sequences code for this CDR3. CDR3 in DNA: TGCAGCGTGGGTCAGGGAGGCGAAAAACTGTTTTTT. Protein product: CSVGQGGEKLFF. This chain links TRBV29-1 with TRBJ1-4; a possible D gene is TRBD1 (5 bases). CDR1 SQVTM and CDR2 ANQGSEA come from the germline V gene. V lost 6 bases and J 8 bases, leaving 13 bases between the germline ends. The CDR3 sequence is 12 residues long.

The chain joins TRBV6-1 to TRBJ2-7, with unresolved D. There are 13 residues in the CDR3. V was shortened by 8 bases and J by 1 base, with 12 bases between the two germline ends. Germline V gene data show CDR1 as MNHNS and CDR2 as SASEGT. CDR3 residues: CASRYSLSYEQYF. CDR3 DNA: TGTGCCAGCCGCTACAGCCTGTCCTACGAGCAGTACTTC.

This clone was picked up one time. This chain connects TRBV6-5 to TRBJ1-2; D remains unclear. Germline V gives CDR1 MNHEY, CDR2 SVGAGI. V was clipped by 5 bases and J by 0 bases, with 10 bases between them. The CDR3 covers 14 residues. Written as DNA, the CDR3 is TGTGCCAGCAGTGACACAGAATCTAACTATGGCTACACCTTC. Translated: CASSDTESNYGYTF.

This clone was counted a few times. V is TRBV29-1 and J is TRBJ2-7; D may be TRBD2 (6 bases). Trimming removed 0 bases from V and 7 bases from J, with 19 bases in between. Germline CDR1 SQVTM, CDR2 ANQGSEA. This CDR3 has 15 residues. The CDR3 sequence is CSVEDRGESTWEQYF. For the CDR3, the DNA is TGCAGCGTTGAAGATCGCGGGGAGTCAACGTGGGAGCAGTACTTC.

This clone has a single count. J is TRBJ2-5 and V is TRBV2; TRBD1 matches at 7 bases. This CDR3 has 13 residues. CDR1 SNHLY and CDR2 FYNNEI come from the germline V gene. Trimming cost V 6 bases and J 1 base; bases outside gene matches: 2. The CDR3: CASSRDSQETQYF. In DNA, the CDR3 is TGTGCCAGCAGCCGGGACAGCCAAGAGACCCAGTACTTC.

V usage is TRBV2 and J usage is TRBJ2-5; no definite D call. V was pared by 6 bases and J by 5 bases, with 7 bases between. This CDR3 region has 11 residues. Germline CDR1 reads SNHLY; CDR2 reads FYNNEI. The CDR3 reads CASRFRETQYF. The CDR3 DNA sequence: TGTGCCAGCAGGTTTAGGGAGACCCAGTACTTC.

In its sample, this clone was seen a few times. The chain recombines TRBV29-1 with TRBJ1-1, with D perhaps TRBD1 (5 bases). The CDR3 covers 14 residues. V was shortened by 4 bases and J by 1 base, with 13 bases between the two germline ends. CDR1 and CDR2 (germline): SQVTM, ANQGSEA. The CDR3, as DNA: TGCAGCGTTGCCCTCGGGACGGCGAACACTGAAGCTTTCTTT. It translates to CSVALGTANTEAFF.

The chain combines TRBV28 with TRBJ2-7; 7 bases line up with TRBD2. This CDR3 contains 16 residues. In germline, CDR1 is MDHEN, CDR2 SYDVKM. Trimming took 4 bases from V and 6 from J; bases not matched to a gene: 15. In DNA form, the CDR3 reads TGTGCCAGCAGTTCCTCCAAACTGCGGGAGTATGGCGAGCAGTACTTC. It yields the protein CASSSSKLREYGEQYF.

This clone was found a few times. V is TRBV19 and J is TRBJ1-5; D is ambiguous. From germline, CDR1 is LNHDA and CDR2 SQIVND (reference sequence). The CDR3 spans 12 residues. The germline V and J ends were trimmed by 5 bases and 5 bases, with 7 bases remaining between them. The CDR3 DNA follows: TGTGCCAGTAGTTACCACGATCAGCCCCAGCATTTT. Protein sequence: CASSYHDQPQHF.

The chain has TRBV5-1 and TRBJ2-3; D possibly corresponds to TRBD2 (5 bases). V was shortened by 2 bases and J by 0 bases, with 10 bases between the two germline ends. Per germline, CDR1 SGHRS and CDR2 YFSETQ. This CDR3 has 15 residues. CDR3 protein: CASSLSGSSTDTQYF. CDR3 in DNA: TGCGCCAGCAGCTTAAGCGGAAGCAGCACAGATACGCAGTATTTT. The variable domain in full, completed from reference TRBV5-1 and TRBJ2-3, reads KAGVTQTPRYLIKTRGQQVTLSCSPISGHRSVSWYQQTPGQGLQFLFEYFSETQRNKGNFPGRFSGRQFSNSRSEMNVSTLELGDSALYLCASSLSGSSTDTQYFGPGTRLTVL.

This clone showed up just a few times. The V gene is TRBV27, the J gene TRBJ2-7; 8 positions agree with TRBD2. This CDR3 is built from 16 residues. V shed 6 bases and J 0 bases; nucleotides not matched to a gene: 10. Germline V lookup: CDR1 MNHEY, CDR2 SMNVEV (reference sequence). CDR3 sequence reads: CASRDPIAGSSYEQYF. CDR3 DNA: TGTGCCAGCAGAGACCCCATAGCGGGGAGCTCCTACGAGCAGTACTTC.

The V gene is TRBV18, the J gene TRBJ2-1, with TRBD1 identical over 9 bases. The CDR3 extends over 17 amino acids. Unmatched junction bases numbered 8, after V lost 0 bases and J lost 5 bases. CDR1 and CDR2 from the germline V gene are KGHSH and LQKENI. CDR3 residues: CASSPPSRTGENNEQFF. The DNA for the CDR3 is TGTGCCAGCTCACCACCCTCCCGGACAGGGGAGAACAATGAGCAGTTCTTC.

The chain recombines TRBV28 with TRBJ2-5; D may be TRBD2 (6 bases). V was shortened by 7 bases and J by 0 bases, with 12 bases between the two germline ends. The CDR3 length is 14 residues. Germline loops: CDR1 MDHEN, CDR2 SYDVKM. Here the CDR3 DNA reads TGTGCCAGCACCTTGGGGACTTACCAAGAGACCCAGTACTTC. Its protein is CASTLGTYQETQYF.